The clone carrying this T cell receptor beta chain has just one count. Assay: immunoSEQ multiplex PCR; the TCRdb copy retains only in-frame clones and omits some. This sample has about 150,000 clones, with around 90% found just once. This sample was included in a study of blood T cell repertoires in COVID-19. Whole-study context: COVID-19 samples from acute and convalescent phases originated in the United States, Italy and Spain.

The CDR3 loop spans 12 amino acids. V trimming: 4 bases; J trimming: 7 bases; junction bases outside the gene matches: 1. Germline CDR1 SGHDN, CDR2 FVKESK. The sample comprised peripheral blood. The sequence derives from a man aged 50 to 60 with acute or convalescent COVID-19. This chain connects TRBV14 to TRBJ2-1; 7 nucleotides match TRBD1. The CDR3 region is CASSLTGNEQFF. The CDR3 DNA sequence: TGTGCCAGCAGCCTGACAGGGAATGAGCAGTTCTTC.